These T cell receptor beta chains were read from a single sample in a study of cytomegalovirus exposure and HLA in healthy donors. Generated by immunoSEQ multiplex PCR, the TCRdb table keeps only in-frame clones and is missing some. The sample lists 110,000 to 150,000 clones, about 72% seen once, with approximately 2.1% in the top ten. Sequenced input: PBMCs. The origin of the receptors is a middle-aged man in good health and CMV-seronegative. Each CDR3 is given with its conserved first and last residue. A D gene is named only where the DNA matches it firmly. Clone sizes are given selectively: once, few, many, or a class where the clone is expanded.

abundance,j_gene,d_gene,v_gene,CDR3aa,CDR3nt
-,TRBJ1-3,-,TRBV7-2,CASSLGRSSTIYF,TGTGCCAGCAGCTTAGGTCGGTCTAGCACCATATATTTT
few,TRBJ1-1,TRBD1,TRBV28,CASSMIGTGTEAFF,TGTGCCAGCAGTATGATCGGGACAGGGACTGAAGCTTTCTTT
-,TRBJ1-2,-,TRBV10-3,CAISGESYGYTF,TGTGCCATCAGTGGCGAAAGCTATGGCTACACCTTC
once,TRBJ2-5,TRBD2,TRBV5-6,CASRPTIGGGLQTQYF,TGTGCCAGCAGACCGACTATCGGGGGGGGTTTGCAGACCCAGTACTTC
few,TRBJ1-1,-,TRBV4-1,CASSHHQGMNTEAFF,TGCGCCAGCAGCCATCACCAGGGGATGAACACTGAAGCTTTCTTT
-,TRBJ1-5,-,TRBV10-1,CASSESEGSSQHF,TGCGCCAGCAGTGAGTCGGAGGGATCGTCCCAGCATTTT
-,TRBJ1-1,-,TRBV12-5,CASGLVMGEDTEAFF,TGTGCTAGTGGTTTGGTAATGGGGGAGGACACTGAAGCTTTCTTT
-,TRBJ1-1,-,TRBV10-3,CAISATENTEAFF,TGTGCCATCAGTGCGACAGAGAACACTGAAGCTTTCTTT
-,TRBJ2-2,TRBD2,TRBV10-1,CASSATGTSGTGELFF,TGCGCCAGCAGCGCGACCGGGACTAGCGGCACCGGGGAGCTGTTTTTT
few,TRBJ2-5,TRBD1,TRBV6-5,CASSYQTGGDGTQYF,TGTGCCAGCAGTTATCAGACAGGGGGCGACGGGACCCAGTACTTC
-,TRBJ1-5,TRBD1,TRBV12-5,CASGPTRGLDVQPQHF,TGTGCTAGTGGCCCTACCAGGGGGCTTGATGTACAGCCCCAGCATTTT
-,TRBJ2-3,-,TRBV5-4,CASSLYRGSVTRRTDTQYF,TGTGCCAGCAGCTTGTATCGGGGGAGTGTCACTCGACGCACAGATACGCAGTATTTT
few,TRBJ2-7,-,TRBV7-9,CASSLGLVRIHEQYF,TGTGCCAGCAGCTTAGGCCTTGTGCGTATCCACGAGCAGTACTTC
-,TRBJ2-5,-,TRBV11-2,CASSAGAGVWETQYF,TGTGCCAGCAGCGCGGGGGCGGGGGTTTGGGAGACCCAGTACTTC